Following are 24 T cell receptor beta chains from one sample sequenced in a study of breast tumors, draining lymph nodes, adjacent tissues. Axillary draining lymph nodes of breast cancer patients supplied the node samples. A single record per CDR3 protein comes from TCRdb applying MiXCR to the multiplex PCR reads. The data contain approximately 210,000 distinct CDR3 sequences, roughly 30% of them seen just once; the ten biggest clones take up about 1.4%. The sequenced material came from axillary lymph node tissue. These receptors were taken from a female donor with breast cancer. Some clones in this sample may be carry-over from other donors' samples.

This clonotype was seen repeatedly, ten times or more. The CDR3 spells CASSPRGLAGPGQYF. DNA for the CDR3: TGTGCCAGCAGCCCCCGGGGACTAGCGGGCCCCGGGCAGTACTTC. The chain joins TRBV5-6 to TRBJ2-7, with TRBD2 identical over 12 bases. This CDR3 region has 15 residues. Germline V gene lookup returns CDR1 SGHDT and CDR2 YYEEEE. V was pared by 4 bases and J by 9 bases, with 11 bases of the junction left unmatched. Drawing the rest from reference TRBV5-6 and TRBJ2-7, the complete variable domain is DAGVTQSPTHLIKTRGQQVTLRCSPKSGHDTVSWYQQALGQGPQFIFQYYEEEERQRGNFPDRFSGHQFPNYSSELNVNALLLGDSALYLCASSPRGLAGPGQYFGPGTRLTVT.

Many counts were recorded for this clonotype. The chain links TRBV4-1 to TRBJ1-6, with D perhaps TRBD1 (5 bases). The V gene lost 0 bases and the J gene lost 2 bases, with 11 bases spanning the gap. Germline V gene lookup returns CDR1 MGHRA and CDR2 YSYEKL. The CDR3 runs 17 residues. CDR3: CASSQDLQGTYNSPLHF. In DNA, the CDR3 is TGCGCCAGCAGCCAAGATCTGCAGGGCACCTATAATTCACCCCTCCACTTT.

This clonotype was recorded at least ten times. This rearrangement joins TRBV5-1 to TRBJ2-7, with D possibly TRBD1 on 6 matching bases. The ends were cut back, 2 bases at V and 1 base at J, with 16 bases in the middle. The CDR3 totals 16 residues. Germline V CDR1 and CDR2: SGHRS, YFSETQ. The CDR3 coding sequence is TGCGCCAGCAGCTTACCCTTGACAGGCCCTTCCTACGAGCAGTACTTC. The encoded protein is CASSLPLTGPSYEQYF.

This clonotype was counted at least ten times. The chain recombines TRBV6-5 with TRBJ1-3; D gene uncertain. This CDR3 region has 17 residues. V dropped 1 base and J dropped 4 bases, with 17 bases sitting between them. Germline assignment: CDR1 MNHEY and CDR2 SVGAGI. CDR3 nucleotide sequence: TGTGCCAGCAGTTACTTATCCCGGTCTTGGGAAGGAAACACCATATATTTT. Its translation: CASSYLSRSWEGNTIYF.

This clonotype has a count of ten or more. V usage is TRBV7-2 and J usage is TRBJ2-2; the D gene is possibly TRBD2 (6 bases). Germline assignment: CDR1 SGHTA and CDR2 FQGNSA. V lost 2 bases to trimming and J lost 5 bases, with 15 bases between them. This CDR3 contains 16 residues. The CDR3 bases are TGTGCCAGCAGCTTAAGAGCGGGCCAGGGAACCGGGGAGCTGTTTTTT. Translation gives CASSLRAGQGTGELFF.

With respect to this clonotype: This could be a read error, since a much larger clone is one nucleotide away. This chain connects TRBV11-2 to TRBJ2-1, with 7 nucleotides matching TRBD1. Germline assignment: CDR1 SGHAT and CDR2 FQNNGV. V shed 3 bases, J shed 0 bases, and the junction held 17 bases outside the gene matches. CDR3 length equals 20 residues. The DNA of the CDR3 is TGTGCCAGCAGCTTTACCGGGACAGCATTTCACCCGAACTCCTACAATGAGCAGTTCTTC. Translated: CASSFTGTAFHPNSYNEQFF.

This clonotype was detected a few times. An end of the junction differs from the germline gene, which may be a read error. The rearrangement links TRBV6-2 or TRBV6-3 to TRBJ2-1; D is tentatively TRBD1 or TRBD2 (5 bases each). CDR1 MNHEY and CDR2 SVGEGT come from the germline V gene. CDR3 length: 20 amino acids. The CDR3 loop is CASSHSMGPEDFSSYNEQFF. CDR3 DNA: TGTGCCAGCAGTCACTCGATGGGGCCGGAGGACTTTAGCTCCTACAATGAGCAGTTCTTC.

Worth noting for this clonotype: This may stem from a read error, because a much larger clone lies one nucleotide away. The chain links TRBV6-5 to TRBJ2-7, with a weak D call TRBD2 (6 bases). V lost 5 bases, J lost 3 bases, and 8 bases lay in between. The length of the CDR3 is 12 residues. CDR1 is MNHEY, CDR2 SVGAGI, per germline. CDR3 in amino acids: CASSPSDYEQYF. CDR3 in DNA: TGTGCCAGCAGTCCTAGCGACTACGAGCAGTACTTC.

This clonotype has a count of ten or more. The V call is TRBV18, the J call TRBJ1-4; D unclear. Germline V CDR1 and CDR2: KGHSH, LQKENI. This CDR3 is 15 amino acids long. The germline V and J ends were trimmed by 2 bases and 5 bases, with 12 bases remaining between them. The CDR3 region is CASSPSRVANEKLFF. The DNA of the CDR3 is TGTGCCAGCTCACCATCGAGGGTCGCCAATGAAAAACTGTTTTTT.

In its sample, this clonotype was seen many times. This may arise from a read error, as a much more abundant clone is one base away. V and J are TRBV11-2 and TRBJ2-7, with D unresolved. Germline V CDR1 and CDR2: SGHAT, FQNNGV. The CDR3 loop spans 15 amino acids. The ends were cut back, 1 base at V and 0 bases at J, with 10 bases in the middle. The DNA for the CDR3 is TGTGCCAGCAGCTTAGGCCAGGCAACCTCCTACGAGCAGTACTTC. Translating it yields CASSLGQATSYEQYF.

The CDR3 sequence: CASREGQGAPGELFF. The CDR3 DNA reads as TGTGCCAGCAGGGAGGGACAGGGGGCGCCCGGGGAGCTGTTTTTT. The chain recombines TRBV28 with TRBJ2-2, with 12 positions matching TRBD1. The CDR3 extends over 15 amino acids. The germline gives CDR1 MDHEN, CDR2 SYDVKM. With V trimmed by 6 bases and J by 6 bases, 5 bases remained unmatched.

This clonotype was seen repeatedly, ten times or more. V is TRBV5-1 and J is TRBJ2-7, with 9 nucleotides matching TRBD2. The germline gives CDR1 SGHRS, CDR2 YFSETQ. This CDR3 has 15 residues. The trim removed 0 bases at V and 6 bases at J, leaving 7 bases unmatched. The CDR3, as DNA: TGCGCCAGCAGCTTGGCCGTTGCGGGAGGGCTCGAGCAGTACTTC. Amino acid sequence: CASSLAVAGGLEQYF.

This clonotype came up many times. A much bigger clone sits one base away, suggesting this may be a read error. V gene TRBV2 combines with J gene TRBJ2-1; 13 bases are shared with TRBD2. CDR1 is SNHLY, CDR2 FYNNEI, per germline. The CDR3 extends over 14 amino acids. The V segment lost 10 bases and the J segment 6 bases; nucleotides outside the gene matches: 6. The CDR3 DNA reads as TGTGCCACAATGTGGACTAGCGGGGGCAATGAGCAGTTCTTC. It encodes CATMWTSGGNEQFF.

This clonotype has a count of ten or more. This sequence joins TRBV20-1 and TRBJ2-5; possible D gene TRBD2, 6 bases. This CDR3 contains 13 residues. Germline CDR1 DFQATT, CDR2 SNEGSKA (reference sequence). Trimming cost V 2 bases and J 5 bases, with 12 bases left between them. CDR3 DNA sequence: TGCAGTGCTAGATGGGACGGGAGTGAGACCCAGTACTTC. It specifies CSARWDGSETQYF.

J is TRBJ1-2 and V is TRBV24-1, with TRBD1 identical over 12 bases. The CDR3 length is 14 residues. Germline CDR1 and CDR2: KGHDR and SFDVKD. The V and J ends lost 7 bases and 4 bases, in that order; junction bases with no gene match: 3. CDR3 region: CATRRDRGPYGYTF. The CDR3 region has the DNA TGTGCCACCAGACGGGACAGGGGGCCCTATGGCTACACCTTC.

Ten or more counts support this clonotype. The J gene is TRBJ2-5, the V gene TRBV11-1, with D possibly matching TRBD2 (6 bases). Germline CDR1 and CDR2: SGHAT and FQDESV (reference sequence). The V end was cut by 2 bases, the J end by 5 bases, with 15 bases between. This CDR3 is built from 15 residues. CDR3 loop: CASSLRIAAQETQYF. In nucleotides, the CDR3 is TGTGCCAGCAGCTTAAGGATAGCGGCCCAGGAGACCCAGTACTTC. Using reference TRBV11-1 and TRBJ2-5 for the parts outside the CDR3, the full variable domain is EAEVAQSPRYKITEKSQAVAFWCDPISGHATLYWYRQILGQGPELLVQFQDESVVDDSQLPKDRFSAERLKGVDSTLKIQPAELGDSAMYLCASSLRIAAQETQYFGPGTRLLVL.

This clonotype appeared many times. The chain links TRBV5-1 to TRBJ2-3, with TRBD1 matching 7 bases. The J segment lost 4 bases and the V segment lost 8 bases, leaving 10 bases of the junction unmatched. This CDR3 contains 14 residues. Germline V gene data show CDR1 as SGHRS and CDR2 as YFSETQ. The CDR3 nucleotides read TGCGCCAGTATGACAGGGTTCATGCCAGATACGCAGTATTTT. The encoded protein is CASMTGFMPDTQYF.

This clonotype was recorded at least ten times. This chain links TRBV28 with TRBJ2-3, with 7 bases matching TRBD2. The CDR3 runs to 13 residues. Trimming cost V 6 bases and J 1 base; bases outside gene matches: 1. Germline values: CDR1 MDHEN, CDR2 SYDVKM. The CDR3: CASRSGGTDTQYF. The CDR3 DNA follows: TGTGCCAGCAGGAGCGGGGGCACAGATACGCAGTATTTT. Combining the CDR3 with reference TRBV28 and TRBJ2-3 gives the whole variable domain DVKVTQSSRYLVKRTGEKVFLECVQDMDHENMFWYRQDPGLGLRLIYFSYDVKMKEKGDIPEGYSVSREKKERFSLILESASTNQTSMYLCASRSGGTDTQYFGPGTRLTVL.

The table lists this clonotype with many counts. V and J are TRBV5-1 and TRBJ2-1; 8 bases are shared with TRBD2. The CDR3 contains 15 residues. The germline V gene encodes CDR1 SGHRS and CDR2 YFSETQ. Unmatched junction bases numbered 6, after V lost 4 bases and J lost 3 bases. CDR3 DNA: TGCGCCAGCAGCCACTTTGCGGGAGGCTACAATGAGCAGTTCTTC. It specifies CASSHFAGGYNEQFF.

This clonotype was counted only a few times. V is TRBV9 and J is TRBJ2-2; D is undetermined. The CDR3 has 13 amino acids. Between the trimmed V and J ends, which lost 0 bases and 5 bases, there was a span of 5 bases. Germline assignment: CDR1 SGDLS and CDR2 YYNGEE. CDR3 loop: CASSVVLTGELFF. DNA for the CDR3: TGTGCCAGCAGCGTAGTCCTTACCGGGGAGCTGTTTTTT.

This clonotype was seen many times. Given a much more abundant clone one base away, this may be a read error. The chain uses TRBV20-1 and TRBJ2-7; unclear D gene. This CDR3 is built from 10 residues. Looked up from germline, CDR1 is DFQATT and CDR2 is SNEGSKA (reference sequence). Deletions cut 3 bases from V and 3 bases from J, with 3 bases between. CDR3 nucleotides: TGCAGTGCTAGTGACTACGAGCAGTACTTC. It yields the protein CSASDYEQYF.

This clonotype has at least ten counts. The V call is TRBV5-1, the J call TRBJ2-5, with a weak D call TRBD2 (5 bases). This CDR3 comprises 15 residues. The germline V and J ends were trimmed by 1 base and 1 base, with 11 bases remaining between them. Germline lookup yields CDR1 SGHRS and CDR2 YFSETQ. CDR3 coding DNA: TGCGCCAGCAGCTTGTATGCGGGTCCCCAAGAGACCCAGTACTTC. This gives the protein CASSLYAGPQETQYF.

The chain couples TRBV10-3 to TRBJ1-1; weak D call: TRBD1 (5 bases). Trimming shortened V by 4 bases and J by 5 bases, and 20 bases separated the two germline ends. Germline-derived CDR1 and CDR2 are ENHRY and SYGVKD. This CDR3 contains 16 residues. CDR3 sequence (DNA): TGTGCCATCAGTGCCGGGACGGGTGGTGGACAAACTGAAGCTTTCTTT. Residues: CAISAGTGGGQTEAFF.

This clonotype came up many times. The chain links TRBV5-8 to TRBJ1-3; D ambiguous. Trimming pared 4 bases from V and 3 bases from J, leaving 14 bases between. This CDR3 has 15 amino acids. Germline CDR1 is SGHTS and CDR2 is YDEGEE. In DNA, the CDR3 is TGTGCCAGCAGCGACGGGTCAACCCTTGGAAACACCATATATTTT. This sequence encodes CASSDGSTLGNTIYF.